One and the same sample provided the 6 T cell receptor beta chains below, sequenced in a study of blood T cell repertoires in COVID-19. The data were produced by immunoSEQ multiplex PCR, yet TCRdb's version contains in-frame clones alone and is incomplete. Of 150,000 or so clones detected, around 85% appear once; the ten largest clones hold approximately 4%. Sequencing was carried out using peripheral blood. Receptors were obtained from a woman in her seventies with acute or convalescent COVID-19.

The chain recombines TRBV6-5 with TRBJ2-3; 10 bases match TRBD2. This CDR3 has 15 amino acids. After removal of 7 bases from V and 3 bases from J, the junction contained 7 bases not matched to a gene. CDR1 and CDR2 from the germline V gene are MNHEY and SVGAGI. DNA of the CDR3: TGTGCCAGCACCACTAGCGGGAAACAAACAGATACGCAGTATTTT. It codes for CASTTSGKQTDTQYF.

V gene TRBV5-1 combines with J gene TRBJ2-7; tentative D call: TRBD1 (6 bases). The germline V gene encodes CDR1 SGHRS and CDR2 YFSETQ. V was cut by 0 bases and J by 2 bases, with 12 bases left in between. CDR3 length: 15 amino acids. CDR3 amino acids: CASSLDLTGPYEQYF. DNA of the CDR3: TGCGCCAGCAGCTTGGACTTGACAGGTCCCTACGAGCAGTACTTC.

The chain has TRBV24-1 and TRBJ2-3; D is perhaps TRBD2 (7 bases). Germline loops: CDR1 KGHDR, CDR2 SFDVKD. The CDR3 runs 20 residues. V lost 4 bases and J lost 7, with 32 bases in between. The DNA for the CDR3 is TGTGCCACCAGTGACCCGGAGGGGGTTACCAGCGGGACCAGAGCGAATACGCAGTATTTT. It specifies CATSDPEGVTSGTRANTQYF.

The CDR3 protein is CASSLVQGDYEQYF. The DNA of the CDR3 is TGCGCCAGCAGCTTGGTTCAAGGGGACTACGAGCAGTACTTC. The J gene is TRBJ2-7, the V gene TRBV5-1; tentative D call: TRBD1 (5 bases). Trimming shortened V by 0 bases and J by 3 bases, and 10 bases separated the two germline ends. This CDR3 is built from 14 residues. Germline CDR1 and CDR2: SGHRS and YFSETQ.

This rearrangement joins TRBV5-1 to TRBJ2-1; 16 nucleotides align to TRBD2. J was trimmed by 15 bases and V by 2 bases; bases with no gene match: 14. Per the germline V gene, CDR1 is SGHRS and CDR2 is YFSETQ. The CDR3 consists of 17 residues. DNA of the CDR3: TGCGCCAGCAGCTTACCCGGGACTAGCGGGAGGGGGGGTACCTTGTTCTTC. Residues: CASSLPGTSGRGGTLFF.

This clone was observed a single time. J is TRBJ2-7 and V is TRBV6-2 or TRBV6-3; D unresolved. Germline CDR1 is MNHEY and CDR2 is SVGEGT. The CDR3 runs to 11 residues. V was trimmed by 5 bases and J by 4 bases, leaving 6 bases between them. The DNA of the CDR3 is TGTGCCAGCAGTCCCAGGTACGAGCAGTACTTC. Translating gives CASSPRYEQYF.